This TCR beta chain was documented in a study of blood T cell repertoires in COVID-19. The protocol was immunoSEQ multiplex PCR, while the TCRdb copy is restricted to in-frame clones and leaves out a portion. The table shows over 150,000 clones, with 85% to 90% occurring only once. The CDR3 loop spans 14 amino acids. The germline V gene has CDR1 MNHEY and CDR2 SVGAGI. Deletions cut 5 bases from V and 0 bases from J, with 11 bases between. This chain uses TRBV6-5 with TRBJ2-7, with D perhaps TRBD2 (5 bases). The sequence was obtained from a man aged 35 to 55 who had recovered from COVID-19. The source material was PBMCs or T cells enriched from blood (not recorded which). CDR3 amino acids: CASSRGRDSYEQYF. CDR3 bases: TGTGCCAGCAGTAGAGGCCGGGACTCCTACGAGCAGTACTTC.